This entry lists 31 T cell receptor beta chains sequenced from one sample in a study of shared clonotypes between healthy human individuals. The method was immunoSEQ multiplex PCR; TCRdb's version includes in-frame clones alone and lacks a portion of them. The data contain approximately 1.4 million clones, around 98% of them singletons. Specimen: naive CD4+ T cells sorted from blood. Regarding subset: CD45RA+ positively selected. The receptors shown here come from a man under 40 in good health.

The V gene is TRBV6-4, the J gene TRBJ1-1; 11 bases agree with TRBD1. J was trimmed by 2 bases and V by 8 bases; bases with no gene match: 7. The CDR3 has 15 amino acids. Germline assignment: CDR1 MRHNA and CDR2 SNTAGT. CDR3 sequence (DNA): TGTGCCAGCCGGGACAGGGGGTCCCCTAACACTGAAGCTTTCTTT. Translating it yields CASRDRGSPNTEAFF.

The chain links TRBV5-4 to TRBJ2-7, with TRBD1 matching over 9 bases. Germline CDR1 SGHNT, CDR2 YYREEE (reference sequence). V lost 3 bases to trimming and J lost 3 bases; unmatched junction nucleotides: 10. This CDR3 is 16 amino acids long. DNA for the CDR3: TGTGCCAGCAGCTCTAATGCCGGGACAGGGAGCTACGAGCAGTACTTC. Protein: CASSSNAGTGSYEQYF.

The genes are TRBV12-2 and TRBJ2-1; TRBD1, the table's D call, was not compared with the DNA. TRBV12-2 is classified as a pseudogene. This CDR3 region has 19 residues. The CDR3 DNA reads as TGTGCAAGTCGCTTTACGTCCCTGGACAGAAAAAAGACCTACAATGAGCAGTTCTTC. It yields the protein CASRFTSLDRKKTYNEQFF.

The chain links TRBV5-1 to TRBJ2-7, with D possibly being TRBD1 (6 bases). Germline CDR1 is SGHRS and CDR2 is YFSETQ. CDR3 length: 13 residues. V shed 3 bases and J shed 3 bases, with 10 bases lying between them. The CDR3 region is CASSSDSYYEQYF. Here the CDR3 DNA reads TGCGCCAGCAGCTCGGACAGCTACTACGAGCAGTACTTC.

The J gene is TRBJ1-2, the V gene TRBV27; possible D gene TRBD1, 5 bases. The CDR3 runs to 14 residues. Germline V CDR1 and CDR2: MNHEY, SMNVEV (reference sequence). Trimming took 2 bases from V and 4 from J, leaving 11 bases between them. Here the CDR3 reads CASSLGDAGYGYTF. The DNA for the CDR3 is TGTGCCAGCAGTTTAGGGGACGCTGGCTATGGCTACACCTTC.

This chain connects TRBV4-3 to TRBJ1-1, with D maybe TRBD1 (5 bases). The length of the CDR3 is 15 residues. Trimming pared 0 bases from V and 3 bases from J, leaving 11 bases between. The germline V gene encodes CDR1 LGHNA and CDR2 YSLEER. CDR3 region: CASSQESRDYTEAFF. The CDR3 bases are TGCGCCAGCAGCCAAGAGTCCAGGGACTACACTGAAGCTTTCTTT.

The chain links TRBV11-1 to TRBJ2-3; D is unclear. The length of the CDR3 is 15 residues. The V gene's germline CDR1 is SGHAT and CDR2 FQDESV (reference sequence). Trimming took 6 bases from V and 4 from J, leaving 17 bases between them. CDR3 sequence: CASRLNGWSADTQYF. The CDR3 DNA reads TGTGCCAGCAGACTCAATGGGTGGTCCGCAGATACGCAGTATTTT.

This clone was found once. V gene TRBV2 combines with J gene TRBJ2-7; 8 bases are a match to TRBD2. The ends lost 6 bases at V and 6 bases at J; junction bases unmatched: 4. The length of the CDR3 is 12 residues. CDR1 and CDR2 (germline): SNHLY, FYNNEI. The CDR3 region has the DNA TGTGCCAGCAGGGGACTAGACCGCGAGCAGTACTTC. This gives the protein CASRGLDREQYF.

CDR3 sequence reads: CASSPVPGGSGANVLTF. CDR3 in DNA: TGTGCCAGCTCACCAGTTCCCGGGGGCTCTGGGGCCAACGTCCTGACTTTC. V and J are TRBV18 and TRBJ2-6; perhaps TRBD2 as D (6 bases). CDR3 length equals 17 residues. Trimming left V 2 bases short and J 0 bases short, with 11 bases between. In germline, CDR1 is KGHSH, CDR2 LQKENI.

J is TRBJ2-7 and V is TRBV2; D ambiguous. CDR1 and CDR2 from the germline V gene are SNHLY and FYNNEI. The V gene lost 8 bases and the J gene lost 3 bases, with 11 bases spanning the gap. The CDR3 has 12 amino acids. The CDR3: CASAEVLYEQYF. The CDR3 coding sequence is TGTGCCAGCGCAGAAGTTCTCTACGAGCAGTACTTC.

V usage is TRBV10-1 and J usage is TRBJ1-4, with D hard to call. Germline V lookup: CDR1 WNHNN, CDR2 SYGVQD (reference sequence). This CDR3 is 13 amino acids long. Trimming took 3 bases from V and 8 from J, leaving 10 bases between them. The CDR3 DNA is TGCGCCAGCAGTGACTGGGGTACGGAAAAACTGTTTTTT. Amino acid sequence: CASSDWGTEKLFF.

In the case of this clone: At the DNA level, this CDR3 is encoded by other sequences in the same sample as well. The rearrangement joins TRBV18 to TRBJ2-3, with D unclear. Trimming stripped 1 base from V and 0 bases from J, with 11 bases between. Looked up from germline, CDR1 is KGHSH and CDR2 is LQKENI. CDR3 length equals 16 residues. The CDR3 reads CASSPLAGTSTDTQYF. In DNA form, the CDR3 reads TGTGCCAGCTCACCACTCGCCGGCACTAGCACAGATACGCAGTATTTT. The complete variable domain, with remaining parts taken from reference TRBV18 and TRBJ2-3, reads NAGVMQNPRHLVRRRGQEARLRCSPMKGHSHVYWYRQLPEEGLKFMVYLQKENIIDESGMPKERFSAEFPKEGPSILRIQQVVRGDSAAYFCASSPLAGTSTDTQYFGPGTRLTVL.

The chain employs TRBV10-2 and TRBJ2-7, with unresolved D. The germline CDR1 and CDR2 sequences are WSHSY and SAAADI. The CDR3 spans 13 residues. V was trimmed by 2 bases and J by 3 bases, leaving 8 bases between them. The CDR3 is CASSEGTIYEQYF. CDR3 in DNA: TGCGCCAGCAGTGAGGGCACGATCTACGAGCAGTACTTC.

J is TRBJ1-1 and V is TRBV27, with D maybe TRBD1 (5 bases). Germline loops: CDR1 MNHEY, CDR2 SMNVEV (reference sequence). The CDR3 sequence is 13 residues long. V lost 5 bases to trimming and J lost 5 bases, with 12 bases between them. This CDR3 is CASSRGKWTEAFF. The CDR3 bases are TGTGCCAGCAGTAGGGGTAAGTGGACTGAAGCTTTCTTT.

The J gene is TRBJ2-7, the V gene TRBV6-5; D remains unclear. The V and J ends lost 8 bases and 0 bases respectively, with 11 bases between them. CDR3 length: 13 residues. Germline loops: CDR1 MNHEY, CDR2 SVGAGI. The CDR3 loop is CASGERSSYEQYF. CDR3 coding DNA: TGTGCCAGCGGCGAGCGATCCTCCTACGAGCAGTACTTC.

In this sample, this clone turned up once. The chain recombines TRBV2 with TRBJ2-7; 7 positions match TRBD1. The CDR3 loop spans 13 amino acids. J lost 2 bases, V lost 6 bases, and 4 bases had no gene match. Germline loops: CDR1 SNHLY, CDR2 FYNNEI. CDR3 sequence (DNA): TGTGCCAGCAGCTACGACAGGGCCTACGAGCAGTACTTC. Residues: CASSYDRAYEQYF.

The chain joins TRBV9 to TRBJ2-1; the D gene is possibly TRBD2 (6 bases). Germline V gene lookup returns CDR1 SGDLS and CDR2 YYNGEE. The CDR3 totals 19 residues. Trimming took off 0 bases at V and 2 bases at J, with 21 bases between the two ends. The CDR3 DNA follows: TGTGCCAGCAGCGTAGTAGGGGACTCGTTCGCGACCCCCTACAATGAGCAGTTCTTC. Protein: CASSVVGDSFATPYNEQFF. Looking up the rest from reference TRBV9 and TRBJ2-1 gives the full variable domain: DSGVTQTPKHLITATGQRVTLRCSPRSGDLSVYWYQQSLDQGLQFLIQYYNGEERAKGNILERFSAQQFPDLHSELNLSSLELGDSALYFCASSVVGDSFATPYNEQFFGPGTRLTVL.

The rearrangement joins TRBV23-1 to TRBJ2-5; D is ambiguous. TRBV23-1 is an ORF, with its function uncertain. CDR3 size: 15 residues. Trimming took off 6 bases at V and 5 bases at J, with 19 bases between the two ends. DNA of the CDR3: TGCGCCAGCAGACCCCACTCGGTCGGGTGGGAGACCCAGTACTTC. Encoded protein: CASRPHSVGWETQYF.

V is TRBV11-3 and J is TRBJ2-3; 8 nucleotides align to TRBD1. After removal of 5 bases from V and 2 bases from J, the junction contained 12 bases not matched to a gene. Germline CDR1 is SGHNT and CDR2 is YENEEA. The CDR3 sequence is 17 residues long. The CDR3 region has the DNA TGTGCCAGCAGCCTCCACGCCGGGACAGGATCCACAGATACGCAGTATTTT. Its protein is CASSLHAGTGSTDTQYF.

The chain links TRBV28 to TRBJ2-1, with 9 bases matching TRBD2. This CDR3 has 16 residues. J lost 0 bases, V lost 5 bases, and 5 bases had no gene match. Per the germline V gene, CDR1 is MDHEN and CDR2 is SYDVKM. CDR3: CASSTLAGASYNEQFF. In nucleotides, the CDR3 is TGTGCCAGCAGTACATTAGCGGGAGCCTCCTACAATGAGCAGTTCTTC.

The V call is TRBV5-1, the J call TRBJ2-1; 10 positions agree with TRBD2. Trimming cost V 0 bases and J 10 bases; bases outside gene matches: 10. CDR3 length: 16 amino acids. The germline CDR1 and CDR2 sequences are SGHRS and YFSETQ. In nucleotides, the CDR3 is TGCGCCAGCAGCTTGGTTCTAGCGGGAGTAGAGTGGGAGCAGTTCTTC. Its protein product is CASSLVLAGVEWEQFF.

The chain employs TRBV10-3 and TRBJ2-7; maybe TRBD2 (6 bases). CDR1 is ENHRY, CDR2 SYGVKD, per germline. The V end was cut by 0 bases, the J end by 4 bases, with 16 bases between. The CDR3 spans 16 residues. The chain's CDR3 is CAISESNNAAGYEQYF. The CDR3 region has the DNA TGTGCCATCAGTGAGTCGAATAACGCGGCGGGATACGAGCAGTACTTC.

This chain uses TRBV19 with TRBJ2-3; D possibly corresponds to TRBD2 (6 bases). The CDR3 runs to 15 residues. CDR1 is LNHDA and CDR2 is SQIVND in the germline V gene (reference sequence). The V and J ends lost 4 bases and 2 bases respectively, with 13 bases between them. The CDR3 DNA is TGTGCCAGTAGTAAAGCGGGCCTTCCCACAGATACGCAGTATTTT. Encoded protein: CASSKAGLPTDTQYF.

This clone was found once. This chain joins TRBV2 and TRBJ2-7; the match to TRBD1 covers 11 bases. The CDR3 runs 13 residues. V was clipped by 8 bases and J by 7 bases; unmatched bases: 7. CDR1 and CDR2 (germline): SNHLY, FYNNEI. The CDR3 bases are TGTGCCAGCGCTCGGGGGACAGGGGGAGAGCAGTACTTC. This encodes CASARGTGGEQYF.

The V gene is TRBV29-1, the J gene TRBJ2-7, with D possibly being TRBD1 or TRBD2 (7 bases each). This CDR3 is built from 13 residues. Germline CDR1 and CDR2: SQVTM and ANQGSEA. With 6 bases removed from V and 4 bases from J, the gap between germline ends came to 16 bases. The CDR3 is CSVMTGRGYEQYF. The CDR3, as DNA: TGCAGCGTAATGACAGGGAGGGGGTACGAGCAGTACTTC.

V gene TRBV28 combines with J gene TRBJ2-7, with a weak D call TRBD1 (6 bases). The CDR3 spans 17 residues. CDR1 and CDR2 (germline): MDHEN, SYDVKM. V dropped 6 bases and J dropped 0 bases, with 21 bases sitting between them. CDR3 residues: CASRINYRALSSYEQYF. Here the CDR3 DNA reads TGTGCCAGCAGAATAAATTACAGGGCCCTGAGCTCCTACGAGCAGTACTTC.

The CDR3 DNA is TGTGCCAGCAGCGGCCGGAGCGGGAGCTTCCACGAGCAGTACTTC. Translation: CASSGRSGSFHEQYF. J is TRBJ2-7 and V is TRBV14, with 8 positions matching TRBD2. In germline, CDR1 is SGHDN, CDR2 FVKESK. Trimming cost V 5 bases and J 5 bases; bases outside gene matches: 11. The CDR3 covers 15 residues. The full variable domain, rest sourced from reference TRBV14 and TRBJ2-7, is EAGVTQFPSHSVIEKGQTVTLRCDPISGHDNLYWYRRVMGKEIKFLLHFVKESKQDESGMPNNRFLAERTGGTYSTLKVQPAELEDSGVYFCASSGRSGSFHEQYFGPGTRLTVT.

This chain uses TRBV18 with TRBJ2-3, with 14 positions matching TRBD2. CDR1 and CDR2 (germline): KGHSH, LQKENI. V lost 6 bases to trimming and J lost 7 bases; unmatched junction nucleotides: 12. The CDR3 is 17 residues long. As DNA, the CDR3 is TGTGCCAGCTCGCGGGGGACTAGCGGGAGCCACGGAAATACGCAGTATTTT. Encoded protein: CASSRGTSGSHGNTQYF.

V gene TRBV6-5 combines with J gene TRBJ1-2; D is unresolved. Trimming took off 8 bases at V and 4 bases at J, with 17 bases between the two ends. Germline loops: CDR1 MNHEY, CDR2 SVGAGI. The CDR3 has 14 residues. The CDR3 nucleotides are TGTGCCAGCGGGCCCCAGCCCATGGGCTATGGCTACACCTTC. This encodes CASGPQPMGYGYTF.

This chain joins TRBV5-1 and TRBJ2-2; 8 bases are a match to TRBD1. Germline V gives CDR1 SGHRS, CDR2 YFSETQ. CDR3 length: 15 residues. V was pared by 4 bases and J by 7 bases, with 9 bases of the junction left unmatched. In DNA, the CDR3 is TGCGCCAGCAGCAAGACAGGGGAACCCAGCGGGGAGCTGTTTTTT. This codes for CASSKTGEPSGELFF.

The chain carries TRBV28 and TRBJ2-1; the match to TRBD1 covers 10 bases. The CDR3 length is 16 residues. Looked up from germline, CDR1 is MDHEN and CDR2 is SYDVKM. V shed 7 bases, J shed 3 bases, and the junction held 9 bases outside the gene matches. The CDR3 region has the DNA TGTGCCAGCACCGACCCAGGACAGGGGGGCTACAATGAGCAGTTCTTC. Its protein product is CASTDPGQGGYNEQFF.